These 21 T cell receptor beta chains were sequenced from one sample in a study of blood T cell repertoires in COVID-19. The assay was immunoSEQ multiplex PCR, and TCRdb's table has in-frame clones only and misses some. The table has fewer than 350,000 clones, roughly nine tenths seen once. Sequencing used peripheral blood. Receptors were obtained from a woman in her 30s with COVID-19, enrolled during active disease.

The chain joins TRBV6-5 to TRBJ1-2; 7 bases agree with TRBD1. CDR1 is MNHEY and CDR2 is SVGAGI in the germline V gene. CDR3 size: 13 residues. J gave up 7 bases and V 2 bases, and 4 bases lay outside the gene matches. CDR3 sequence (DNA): TGTGCCAGCAGTTACGAGGGGGCGAGTGGCTACACCTTC. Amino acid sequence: CASSYEGASGYTF.

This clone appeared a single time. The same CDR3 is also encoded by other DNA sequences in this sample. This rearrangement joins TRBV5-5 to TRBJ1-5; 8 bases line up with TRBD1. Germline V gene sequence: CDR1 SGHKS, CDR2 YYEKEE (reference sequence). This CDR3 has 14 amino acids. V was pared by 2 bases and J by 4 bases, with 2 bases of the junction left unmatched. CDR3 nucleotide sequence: TGTGCCAGCAGCTTAGGGACAGGAAATCAGCCCCAGCATTTT. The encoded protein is CASSLGTGNQPQHF.

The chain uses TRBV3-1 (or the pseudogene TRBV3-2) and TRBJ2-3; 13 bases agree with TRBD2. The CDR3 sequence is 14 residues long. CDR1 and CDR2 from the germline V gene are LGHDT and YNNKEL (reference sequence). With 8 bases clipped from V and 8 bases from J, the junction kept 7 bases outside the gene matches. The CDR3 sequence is CASALAGGLGTQYF. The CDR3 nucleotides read TGTGCCAGCGCACTAGCGGGGGGGCTCGGTACGCAGTATTTT.

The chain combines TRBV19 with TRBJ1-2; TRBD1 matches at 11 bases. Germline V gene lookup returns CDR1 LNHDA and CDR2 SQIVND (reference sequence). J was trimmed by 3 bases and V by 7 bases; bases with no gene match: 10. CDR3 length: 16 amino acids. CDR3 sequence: CASIRNSGQGDYGYTF. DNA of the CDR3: TGTGCCAGTATCCGAAATTCGGGACAGGGGGACTATGGCTACACCTTC.

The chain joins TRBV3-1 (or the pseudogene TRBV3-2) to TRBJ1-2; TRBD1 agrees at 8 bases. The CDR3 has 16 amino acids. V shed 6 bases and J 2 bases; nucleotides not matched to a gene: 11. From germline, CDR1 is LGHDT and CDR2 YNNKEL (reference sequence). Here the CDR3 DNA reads TGTGCCAGCAGACCAAGATATAGACAGGGGAACTATGGCTACACCTTC. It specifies CASRPRYRQGNYGYTF.

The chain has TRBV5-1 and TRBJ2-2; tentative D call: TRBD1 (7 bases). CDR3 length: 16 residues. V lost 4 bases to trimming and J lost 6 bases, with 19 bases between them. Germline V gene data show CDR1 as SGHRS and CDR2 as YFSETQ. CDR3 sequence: CASSKPGGGGSGELFF. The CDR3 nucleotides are TGCGCCAGCAGCAAGCCAGGGGGAGGAGGATCCGGGGAGCTGTTTTTT.

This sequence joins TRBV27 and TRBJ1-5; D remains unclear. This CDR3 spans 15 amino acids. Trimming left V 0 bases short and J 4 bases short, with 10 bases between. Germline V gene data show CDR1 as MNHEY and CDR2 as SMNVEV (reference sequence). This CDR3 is CASSLSGSVNQPQHF. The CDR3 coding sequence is TGTGCCAGCAGTTTATCGGGGAGTGTAAATCAGCCCCAGCATTTT.

The CDR3 nucleotides read TGTGCCAGCAGGGGACAGGCTTACTCCTATGGCTACACCTTC. This translates into CASRGQAYSYGYTF. The genes are TRBV2 and TRBJ1-2; the match to TRBD1 covers 8 bases. CDR1 SNHLY and CDR2 FYNNEI come from the germline V gene. The CDR3 contains 14 residues. Trimming at V came to 6 bases and at J to 4 bases, leaving 7 bases not matched to a gene.

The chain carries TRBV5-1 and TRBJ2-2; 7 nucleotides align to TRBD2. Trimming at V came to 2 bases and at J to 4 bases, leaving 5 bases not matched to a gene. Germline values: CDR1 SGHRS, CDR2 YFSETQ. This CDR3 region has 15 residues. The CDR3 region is CASSLTAGPTGELFF. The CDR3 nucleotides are TGCGCCAGCAGCTTAACAGCGGGGCCCACCGGGGAGCTGTTTTTT.

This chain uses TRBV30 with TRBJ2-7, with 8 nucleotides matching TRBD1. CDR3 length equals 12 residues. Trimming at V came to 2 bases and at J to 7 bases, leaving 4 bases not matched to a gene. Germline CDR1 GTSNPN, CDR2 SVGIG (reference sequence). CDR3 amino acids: CAWSPQGEEQYF. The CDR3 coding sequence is TGTGCCTGGAGTCCACAGGGGGAAGAGCAGTACTTC. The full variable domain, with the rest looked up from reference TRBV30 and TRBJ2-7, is SQTIHQWPATLVQPVGSPLSLECTVEGTSNPNLYWYRQAAGRGLQLLFYSVGIGQISSEVPQNLSASRPQDRQFILSSKKLLLSDSGFYLCAWSPQGEEQYFGPGTRLTVT.

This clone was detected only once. In nucleotides, the CDR3 is TGTGCCAGCAGCTTAGGGGACAGAGGAGGTGAAAAACTGTTTTTT. Its protein product is CASSLGDRGGEKLFF. The gene calls are TRBV7-9 and TRBJ1-4; 7 bases fit TRBD1. CDR1 is SEHNR and CDR2 is FQNEAQ in the germline V gene (reference sequence). Germline trimming cut 1 base from V and 7 bases from J; bases unmatched to any gene: 6. The CDR3 has 15 residues.

CDR3 DNA sequence: TGTGCCACCAGCACCAGACAGGGGGCAATCGGGGAGCAGTACTTC. It encodes CATSTRQGAIGEQYF. The chain has TRBV15 and TRBJ2-7; 10 nucleotides match TRBD1. This CDR3 region has 15 residues. The germline V gene has CDR1 LNHNV and CDR2 YYDKDF (reference sequence). Trimming removed 4 bases from V and 7 bases from J; junction bases left unmatched: 10. The whole variable domain, filled in from reference TRBV15 and TRBJ2-7, reads DAMVIQNPRYQVTQFGKPVTLSCSQTLNHNVMYWYQQKSSQAPKLLFHYYDKDFNNEADTPDNFQSRRPNTSFCFLDIRSPGLGDTAMYLCATSTRQGAIGEQYFGPGTRLTVT.

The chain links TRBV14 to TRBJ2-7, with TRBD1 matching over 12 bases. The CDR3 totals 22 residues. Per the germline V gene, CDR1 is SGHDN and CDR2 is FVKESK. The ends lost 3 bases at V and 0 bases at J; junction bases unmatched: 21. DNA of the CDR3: TGTGCCAGCAGCCATCCGGGACAGGGGGCCGTTAGCGGGGGGACCCGCTCCTACGAGCAGTACTTC. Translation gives CASSHPGQGAVSGGTRSYEQYF.

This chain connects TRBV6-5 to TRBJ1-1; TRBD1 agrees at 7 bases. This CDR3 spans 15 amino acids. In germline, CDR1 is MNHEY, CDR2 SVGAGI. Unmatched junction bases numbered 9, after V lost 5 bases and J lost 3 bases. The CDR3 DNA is TGTGCCAGCAGTCCTCCCGACAGGGAGTACACTGAAGCTTTCTTT. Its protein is CASSPPDREYTEAFF.

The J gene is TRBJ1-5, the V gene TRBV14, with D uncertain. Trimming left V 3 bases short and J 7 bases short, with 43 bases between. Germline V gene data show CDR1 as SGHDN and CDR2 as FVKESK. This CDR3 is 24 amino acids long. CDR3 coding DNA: TGTGCCAGCAGCCATCATAAGTCGGGGTTCGAAAAAAACCGAAGTCGGGAAAGGTCCCAGCCCCAGCATTTT. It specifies CASSHHKSGFEKNRSRERSQPQHF.

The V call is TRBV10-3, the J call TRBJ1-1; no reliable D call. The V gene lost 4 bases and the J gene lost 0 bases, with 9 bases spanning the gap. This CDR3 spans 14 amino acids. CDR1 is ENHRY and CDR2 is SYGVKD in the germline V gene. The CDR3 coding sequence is TGTGCCATCAGTGGGAGCAGCCTGAACACTGAAGCTTTCTTT. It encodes CAISGSSLNTEAFF.

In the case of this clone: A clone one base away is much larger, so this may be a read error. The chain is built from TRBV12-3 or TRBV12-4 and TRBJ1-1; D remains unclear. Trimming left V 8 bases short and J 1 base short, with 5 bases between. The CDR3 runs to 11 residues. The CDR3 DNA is TGTGCCAGCTCGGGGAACACTGAAGCTTTCTTT. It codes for CASSGNTEAFF.

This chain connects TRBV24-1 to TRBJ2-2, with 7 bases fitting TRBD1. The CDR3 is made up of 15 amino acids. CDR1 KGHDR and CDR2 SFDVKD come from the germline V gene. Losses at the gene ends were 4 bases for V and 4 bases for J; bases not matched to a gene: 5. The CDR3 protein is CATSDQGESTGELFF. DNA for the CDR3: TGTGCCACCAGTGACCAGGGGGAATCCACCGGGGAGCTGTTTTTT.

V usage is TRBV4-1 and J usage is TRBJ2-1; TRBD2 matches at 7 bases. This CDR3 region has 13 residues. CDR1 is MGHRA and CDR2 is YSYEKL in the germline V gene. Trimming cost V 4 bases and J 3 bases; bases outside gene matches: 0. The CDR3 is CASSRGGYNEQFF. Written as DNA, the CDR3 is TGCGCCAGCAGCCGGGGGGGCTACAATGAGCAGTTCTTC.

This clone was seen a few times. The CDR3 nucleotides are TGTGCCAGCAGCGCCCCCCGGTCCAACGGCGGGGAGCTGTTTTTT. Protein product: CASSAPRSNGGELFF. This chain connects TRBV9 to TRBJ2-2, with D hard to call. The germline CDR1 and CDR2 sequences are SGDLS and YYNGEE. V was clipped by 3 bases and J by 7 bases, with 16 bases between them. The CDR3 contains 15 residues.

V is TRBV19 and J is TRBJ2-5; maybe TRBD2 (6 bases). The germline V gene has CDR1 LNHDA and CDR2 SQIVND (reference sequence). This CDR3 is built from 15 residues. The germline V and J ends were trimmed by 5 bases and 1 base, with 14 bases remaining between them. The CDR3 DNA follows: TGTGCCAGTAGTTCCGGGCGGGGACGCCAAGAGACCCAGTACTTC. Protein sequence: CASSSGRGRQETQYF.